Below, 23 T cell receptor beta chains from the same sample are listed, as sequenced in a study of response to subunit inactivated influenza vaccine. TCRdb reprocessed the RT-PCR reads via MiXCR and lists one record per CDR3 protein. Among some 500,000 distinct CDR3 sequences listed, approximately 12% were seen once. The sequencing used PBMCs from blood, collected more than 35 days after vaccination. These receptors were collected from a man aged 45 to 65 who received an inactivated influenza vaccine.

The table lists this clonotype with a few counts. The chain recombines TRBV13 with TRBJ1-1, with D hard to call. Per the germline V gene, CDR1 is PRHDT and CDR2 is FYEKMQ (reference sequence). Trimming stripped 4 bases from V and 1 base from J, with 10 bases between. The CDR3 sequence is 14 residues long. The DNA of the CDR3 is TGTGCCAGCAGCTACGGACTGGGGAACACTGAAGCTTTCTTT. Translated: CASSYGLGNTEAFF. Using reference TRBV13 and TRBJ1-1 for the parts outside the CDR3, the full variable domain is AAGVIQSPRHLIKEKRETATLKCYPIPRHDTVYWYQQGPGQDPQFLISFYEKMQSDKGSIPDRFSAQQFSDYHSELNMSSLELGDSALYFCASSYGLGNTEAFFGQGTRLTVV.

V usage is TRBV24-1 and J usage is TRBJ2-3; possible D gene TRBD2, 6 bases. Trimming removed 0 bases at V and 3 bases at J, with 9 bases between. The CDR3 has 15 amino acids. Germline V gene data show CDR1 as KGHDR and CDR2 as SFDVKD. The CDR3: CATSDLRGITDTQYF. CDR3 in DNA: TGTGCCACCAGTGATTTGCGGGGGATTACAGATACGCAGTATTTT.

This clonotype has ten or more counts. The rearrangement joins TRBV20-1 to TRBJ2-1; TRBD1 might be the D (5 bases). The CDR3 loop spans 16 amino acids. The V end was cut by 1 base, the J end by 4 bases, with 17 bases between. Germline V gene lookup returns CDR1 DFQATT and CDR2 SNEGSKA (reference sequence). The CDR3 loop reads CSARAFDSWPYNEQFF. CDR3 DNA: TGCAGTGCTAGAGCCTTTGACAGTTGGCCGTACAATGAGCAGTTCTTC.

This chain links TRBV5-1 with TRBJ2-1, with D possibly called TRBD1 or TRBD2 (5 bases each). This CDR3 region has 14 residues. CDR1 SGHRS and CDR2 YFSETQ come from the germline V gene. V lost 0 bases to trimming and J lost 6 bases, with 10 bases between them. The chain's CDR3 is CASSLGDGFNEQFF. CDR3 bases: TGCGCCAGCAGCTTGGGGGACGGATTCAATGAGCAGTTCTTC.

This clonotype came up a few times. The gene calls are TRBV24-1 and TRBJ2-5; 7 bases are shared with TRBD1. V lost 9 bases and J lost 0; bases outside the gene matches: 9. CDR3 length: 15 residues. Per the germline V gene, CDR1 is KGHDR and CDR2 is SFDVKD. The CDR3 reads CATGPSGQHQETQYF. The DNA of the CDR3 is TGTGCCACCGGCCCGTCGGGACAGCACCAAGAGACCCAGTACTTC.

This sequence joins TRBV20-1 and TRBJ1-5; D unresolved. The CDR3 runs 13 residues. Germline CDR1 DFQATT, CDR2 SNEGSKA (reference sequence). Deletions cut 0 bases from V and 7 bases from J, with 10 bases between. This CDR3 is CSARDSFLQPQHF. The CDR3 region has the DNA TGCAGTGCTAGAGATAGCTTTCTACAGCCCCAGCATTTT.

This clonotype appeared a few times. The chain links TRBV12-3 or TRBV12-4 to TRBJ2-5; D possibly corresponds to TRBD2 (6 bases). The V end was cut by 4 bases, the J end by 4 bases, with 13 bases between. This CDR3 comprises 14 residues. The CDR3 sequence: CASSSGGGGETQYF. The CDR3 DNA is TGTGCCAGCAGTTCCGGGGGAGGTGGAGAGACCCAGTACTTC.

This clonotype has at least ten counts. The chain has TRBV12-3 or TRBV12-4 and TRBJ2-5; TRBD2 matches at 8 bases. CDR3 length equals 15 residues. V shed 2 bases, J shed 5 bases, and the junction held 7 bases outside the gene matches. CDR3 loop: CASSLIAGRWETQYF. CDR3 bases: TGTGCCAGCAGTTTAATAGCGGGGAGGTGGGAGACCCAGTACTTC.

This chain connects TRBV12-3 or TRBV12-4 to TRBJ2-7; 12 bases line up with TRBD2. V was pared by 5 bases and J by 3 bases, with 5 bases of the junction left unmatched. The CDR3 is made up of 15 amino acids. DNA of the CDR3: TGTGCCAGCAGTCCGGGACTAGCGGGCATCTACGAGCAGTACTTC. This codes for CASSPGLAGIYEQYF.

Many counts were recorded for this clonotype. This chain uses TRBV10-3 with TRBJ2-7, with 9 bases matching TRBD1. After removal of 5 bases from V and 5 bases from J, the junction contained 10 bases not matched to a gene. The CDR3 runs 15 residues. Germline V gene sequence: CDR1 ENHRY, CDR2 SYGVKD. The CDR3 DNA is TGTGCCATCAGTTCCACCACCGGGACAGGGAACGAGCAGTACTTC. Its translation: CAISSTTGTGNEQYF.

The chain links TRBV5-6 to TRBJ2-3; 10 bases map to TRBD1. The CDR3 consists of 14 residues. Germline V CDR1 and CDR2: SGHDT, YYEEEE. After removal of 3 bases from V and 6 bases from J, the junction contained 4 bases not matched to a gene. CDR3 loop: CASSSTGGSDTQYF. CDR3 nucleotides: TGTGCCAGCAGCTCGACAGGGGGCAGCGATACGCAGTATTTT.

This clonotype appeared a single time. CDR3 bases: TGTGCCAGCAGCTTGGGACTGGCCTTAACTAATGAAAAACTGTTTTTT. Protein sequence: CASSLGLALTNEKLFF. The chain recombines TRBV7-9 with TRBJ1-4, with D possibly being TRBD1 (5 bases). V lost 3 bases, J lost 1 base, and 12 bases lay in between. Germline V gene lookup returns CDR1 SEHNR and CDR2 FQNEAQ (reference sequence). The CDR3 runs 16 residues.

At least ten counts were recorded for this clonotype. The chain uses TRBV6-2 or TRBV6-3 and TRBJ2-2; D gene ambiguous. The V gene's germline CDR1 is MNHEY and CDR2 SVGEGT. The CDR3 contains 13 residues. Trimming removed 4 bases at V and 0 bases at J, with 3 bases between. For the CDR3, the DNA is TGTGCCAGCAGTTTCGCGAACACCGGGGAGCTGTTTTTT. This translates into CASSFANTGELFF.

The chain combines TRBV10-2 with TRBJ1-2; D ambiguous. Deletions cut 4 bases from V and 8 bases from J, with 14 bases between. Germline-derived CDR1 and CDR2 are WSHSY and SAAADI. This CDR3 spans 13 amino acids. CDR3 sequence: CASSVPGPQGYTF. Written as DNA, the CDR3 is TGCGCCAGCAGTGTGCCAGGCCCTCAGGGCTACACCTTC.

This clonotype was found a few times. The chain combines TRBV28 with TRBJ2-6; D remains unclear. Germline V CDR1 and CDR2: MDHEN, SYDVKM. There are 17 residues in the CDR3. V lost 4 bases to trimming and J lost 4 bases, with 17 bases between them. The CDR3: CASSSIGEVGGANVLTF. The CDR3, as DNA: TGTGCCAGCAGTTCCATCGGCGAGGTAGGGGGGGCCAACGTCCTGACTTTC.

The chain carries TRBV7-2 and TRBJ1-5; D unclear. This CDR3 spans 13 amino acids. Germline V lookup: CDR1 SGHTA, CDR2 FQGNSA. The V end was cut by 5 bases, the J end by 4 bases, with 9 bases between. This CDR3 is CASSQEVNQPQHF. The CDR3 bases are TGTGCCAGCAGCCAAGAGGTAAATCAGCCCCAGCATTTT.

In this sample, this clonotype turned up a few times. V usage is TRBV7-9 and J usage is TRBJ1-5; TRBD1 agrees at 7 bases. Germline CDR1 and CDR2: SEHNR and FQNEAQ (reference sequence). The CDR3 covers 17 residues. The junction had 10 bases not matched to a gene; V was cut back by 4 bases and J by 1 base. The CDR3 DNA follows: TGTGCCAGCAGCTCCTCGACAGGGATTAGAAGCAATCAGCCCCAGCATTTT. Its protein product is CASSSSTGIRSNQPQHF.

This clonotype was detected only a few times. The V call is TRBV4-3, the J call TRBJ2-1, with D possibly matching TRBD1 (5 bases). The CDR3 contains 15 residues. Trimming took off 0 bases at V and 5 bases at J, with 11 bases between the two ends. CDR1 is LGHNA and CDR2 is YSLEER in the germline V gene. CDR3 amino acids: CASSQEDRQNNEQFF. The DNA of the CDR3 is TGCGCCAGCAGCCAAGAGGATCGACAGAACAATGAGCAGTTCTTC.

This clonotype has a count of ten or more. This chain uses TRBV25-1 with TRBJ2-1; D gene ambiguous. V lost 3 bases, J lost 5 bases, and 14 bases lay in between. The CDR3 has 15 residues. Per the germline V gene, CDR1 is MGHDK and CDR2 is SYGVNS. CDR3 in DNA: TGTGCCAGCAGTGATCCTACAACTACTGACAATGAGCAGTTCTTC. Its translation is CASSDPTTTDNEQFF.

Many counts were recorded for this clonotype. J is TRBJ2-4 and V is TRBV5-1; D could derive from TRBD1 or TRBD2 (7 bases each). The CDR3 is 13 residues long. Germline V gene data show CDR1 as SGHRS and CDR2 as YFSETQ. V shed 1 base and J shed 8 bases, with 10 bases lying between them. The chain's CDR3 is CASSLQGGDIQYF. CDR3 in DNA: TGCGCCAGCAGCTTGCAGGGGGGGGACATTCAGTACTTC.

The CDR3 region has the DNA TGTGCCAGCAGCCCACGAAGACAGGGGATCTCCTACAATGAGCAGTTCTTC. Translated, it gives CASSPRRQGISYNEQFF. The chain has TRBV5-5 and TRBJ2-1; 8 nucleotides align to TRBD1. This CDR3 contains 17 residues. The V gene end was trimmed by 4 bases and the J gene end by 0 bases; junction bases not matched to a gene: 9. Germline-derived CDR1 and CDR2 are SGHKS and YYEKEE (reference sequence).

This clonotype was seen repeatedly, ten times or more. V gene TRBV5-1 combines with J gene TRBJ2-7; 7 nucleotides match TRBD1. CDR1 and CDR2 from the germline V gene are SGHRS and YFSETQ. V lost 0 bases, J lost 4 bases, and 4 bases stayed unmatched. The CDR3 is 14 amino acids. The CDR3 here is CASSLGGTVYEQYF. The CDR3, as DNA: TGCGCCAGCAGCTTGGGAGGGACAGTATACGAGCAGTACTTC.

This chain uses TRBV5-8 with TRBJ2-4; 9 positions match TRBD2. The CDR3 extends over 17 amino acids. The germline gives CDR1 SGHTS, CDR2 YDEGEE. V was clipped by 0 bases and J by 1 base; unmatched bases: 5. The CDR3 DNA reads as TGTGCCAGCAGCTTGGATAGCGGGAGCAGGGCCAAAAACATTCAGTACTTC. It translates to CASSLDSGSRAKNIQYF.